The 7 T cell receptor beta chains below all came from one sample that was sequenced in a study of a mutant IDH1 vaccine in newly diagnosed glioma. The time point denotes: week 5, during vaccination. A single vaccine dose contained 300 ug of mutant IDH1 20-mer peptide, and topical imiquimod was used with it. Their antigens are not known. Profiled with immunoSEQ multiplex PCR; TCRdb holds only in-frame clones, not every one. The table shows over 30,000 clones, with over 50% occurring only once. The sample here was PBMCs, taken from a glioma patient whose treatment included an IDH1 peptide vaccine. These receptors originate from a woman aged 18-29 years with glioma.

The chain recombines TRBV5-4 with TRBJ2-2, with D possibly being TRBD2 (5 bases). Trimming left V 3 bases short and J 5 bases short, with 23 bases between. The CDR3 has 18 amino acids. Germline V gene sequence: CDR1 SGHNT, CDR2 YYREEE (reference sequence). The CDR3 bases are TGTGCCAGCAGCTCATTTGCCCAAGACCGTTCGGGAACCGGGGAGCTGTTTTTT. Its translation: CASSSFAQDRSGTGELFF.

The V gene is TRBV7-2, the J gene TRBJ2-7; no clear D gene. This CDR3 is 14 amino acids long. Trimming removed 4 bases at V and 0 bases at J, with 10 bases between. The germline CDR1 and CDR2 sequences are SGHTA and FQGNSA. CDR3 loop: CASSSGYYSYEQYF. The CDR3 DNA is TGTGCCAGCAGCTCCGGATATTACTCCTACGAGCAGTACTTC.

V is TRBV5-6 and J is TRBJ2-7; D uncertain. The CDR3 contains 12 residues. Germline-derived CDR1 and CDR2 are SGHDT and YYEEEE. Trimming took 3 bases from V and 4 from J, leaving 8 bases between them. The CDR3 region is CASSSYVYEQYF. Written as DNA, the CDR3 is TGTGCCAGCAGCTCATACGTTTACGAGCAGTACTTC.

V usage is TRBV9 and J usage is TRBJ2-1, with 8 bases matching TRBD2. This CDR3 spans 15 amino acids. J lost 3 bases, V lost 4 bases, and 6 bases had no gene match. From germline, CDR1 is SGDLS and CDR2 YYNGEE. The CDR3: CASSPLAEDYNEQFF. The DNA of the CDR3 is TGTGCCAGCAGCCCACTAGCGGAGGACTACAATGAGCAGTTCTTC.

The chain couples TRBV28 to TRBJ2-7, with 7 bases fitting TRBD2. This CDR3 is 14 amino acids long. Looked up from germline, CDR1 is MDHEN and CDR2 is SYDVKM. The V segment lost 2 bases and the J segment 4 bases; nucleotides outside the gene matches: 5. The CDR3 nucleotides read TGTGCCAGCAGTTTACCGGGGGGAGTTTACGAGCAGTACTTC. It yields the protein CASSLPGGVYEQYF.

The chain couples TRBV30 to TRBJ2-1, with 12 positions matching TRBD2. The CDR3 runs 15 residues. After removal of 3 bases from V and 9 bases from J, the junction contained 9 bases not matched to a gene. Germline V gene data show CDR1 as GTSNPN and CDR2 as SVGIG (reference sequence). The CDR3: CAWSAGLAGSGEQFF. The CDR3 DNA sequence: TGTGCCTGGAGCGCCGGACTAGCGGGGTCGGGTGAGCAGTTCTTC.

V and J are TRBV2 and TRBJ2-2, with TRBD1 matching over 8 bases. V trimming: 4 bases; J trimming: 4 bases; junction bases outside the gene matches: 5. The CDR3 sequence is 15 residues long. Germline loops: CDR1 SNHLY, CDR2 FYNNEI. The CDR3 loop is CASSGAGGFTGELFF. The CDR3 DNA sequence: TGTGCCAGCAGTGGGGCAGGGGGCTTCACCGGGGAGCTGTTTTTT.